The T cell receptor (beta chain) under discussion was sequenced for a study of radiation and T cells in renal cell carcinoma (TCRdb year 2020). Regarding the complete study: The samples were drawn from a clinical trial, where primary renal cell carcinomas were treated with 15 Gy of stereotactic body radiation therapy and then removed by nephrectomy 4 weeks afterward. In total, about 53 samples, comprising around 26 tumors and about 27 peripheral blood samples, were subjected to TCR beta sequencing. Across all 53 samples, several million unique CDR3 nucleotide sequences encoding 2,658,974 unique CDR3 amino acid sequences were identified. Results the study describes overall, beyond this receptor: Top tumor clonotypes rose in blood from baseline to 2 weeks post-radiation, then contracted by 4 weeks, suggesting transient expansion of tumor-resident clones. Tracking of blood repertoire dynamics stopped at approximately four weeks after treatment, with no follow-up past that point. With a single-armed trial design, the study had no way to address how radiation dose or scheduling affects the TCR repertoire. Because pretreatment tumor biopsies were not available, the study could not determine whether clonotypes were already present within the tumor at baseline.

Taken from the germline V gene (reference sequence), the CDR1 and CDR2 loops are GTSNPN and SVGIG. Its CDR3 holds 13 amino acids, cysteine through phenylalanine. CDR3 DNA only is kept here, 39 bases in frame from base 1. The V end gives up 3 bases and the J end 4 bases, leaving 1 base in the junction not matched to a gene. This clone was seen a few times. It has no known antigen specificity. Per-base quality was not reported, and no clone a single base away is much larger than it. The time point label, read with the paper, signifies: baseline pretreatment blood. The treatment or condition label, read with the paper, signifies: 15 Gy SBRT to primary tumor, nephrectomy 4 weeks later. Serial peripheral blood from radiation-treated patients was sampled at baseline, 2 weeks and 4 weeks after SBRT to track tumor-enriched clonotypes. Renal cell carcinoma with clear cell pathology was present in all patients. Genomic DNA for TCR sequencing was prepared using the QIAamp DNA Blood Mini Kit (Qiagen). Only samples passing all quality control checks were included in the analyses.

TCR beta libraries were generated from genomic DNA with the immunoSEQ kit, following the manufacturer's recommendations. To prepare libraries, a first multiplex PCR with proprietary primers was run, followed by a second PCR that added unique barcodes, and a bead cleanup was done after each round. A kit-provided positive control reaction and a negative control reaction were included in every sample batch. The final libraries underwent checking on an Agilent 4200 TapeStation D1000 ScreenTape, volumetric pooling, and quantification by qPCR. An Illumina NextSeq500 fitted with a MidOutput 150-cycle cartridge performed the sequencing, running 156 Read1 cycles and 15 Index1 cycles with the kit's custom primers. The pooled library was loaded at approximately 0.92 pM with around 20% PhiX control spiked in. Per the authors' processing: The vendor-processed data were analyzed in R, and a clonotype was defined as all T cells that share the same CDR3 nucleotide sequence. For clone abundance analyses, frequencies were normalized to the 10,000 most abundant clones per sample. Public T cell clones, averaging fewer than five per sample, were removed before analysis. An abundance difference of at least 32-fold between compartments was the criterion for calling clonotypes tumor-enriched or baseline blood-enriched. A beta-binomial differential abundance model was used to identify clonotypes that were expanded or contracted between blood time points. Tumor-blood repertoire similarity was measured with the Baroni-Urbani and Buser coefficient, and group comparisons used two-tailed Wilcoxon tests in R. Entries here come from immuneACCESS through TCRdb and include only in-frame sequences with V and J called. Some clones fail to appear in such tables; in the studies checked, an unresolved V gene covers under half of the shortfall, and the cause of the remainder is unknown. From that table come the V and J calls and clone size; the DNA was used to work out D and trimming. The sample table shows some 95,000 clones, and 86% are seen once. Of the sample, less than 10% is held by the ten largest clones.

The TCR was taken from a man in his fifties or sixties with renal cell carcinoma. The V and J segments used are TRBV30 and TRBJ1-5; the junction holds 9 bases that match TRBD1. The sample was blood, taken from a patient whose treatment included radiotherapy and nephrectomy. The CDR3 in this case is CAWRGQGNQPQHF. The DNA reads TGTGCCTGGAGAGGACAGGGGAATCAGCCCCAGCATTTT.